The source of this TCR beta chain is a study of monozygotic twins with inflammatory bowel disease. Overall study findings and caveats: Findings did not support one strong IBD-associated signal or clonotype.

The CDR3 consists of 15 residues. Germline lookup yields CDR1 SGHDT and CDR2 YYEEEE. Researchers ran eight separate cDNA reactions for each sample. Researchers used template switching to add UMIs featuring a 6-nucleotide sample barcode. TCRdb reanalyzed the 5' RACE reads and collapses them to one entry per CDR3 protein, without DNA. The sample includes approximately 150,000 distinct CDR3 sequences. Whole blood served as the source of total RNA, and no T cell sorting took place. With regard to this clonotype: What it binds is not known.

The material sequenced was blood. This receptor was taken from a human donor with ulcerative colitis or Crohn's disease, or a healthy co-twin of an affected twin (not recorded which). This rearrangement joins TRBV5-6 to TRBJ1-3; TCRdb selects TRBD1, and the lack of DNA leaves this call unchecked. The CDR3 sequence: CASSFHDRVGNTIYF.